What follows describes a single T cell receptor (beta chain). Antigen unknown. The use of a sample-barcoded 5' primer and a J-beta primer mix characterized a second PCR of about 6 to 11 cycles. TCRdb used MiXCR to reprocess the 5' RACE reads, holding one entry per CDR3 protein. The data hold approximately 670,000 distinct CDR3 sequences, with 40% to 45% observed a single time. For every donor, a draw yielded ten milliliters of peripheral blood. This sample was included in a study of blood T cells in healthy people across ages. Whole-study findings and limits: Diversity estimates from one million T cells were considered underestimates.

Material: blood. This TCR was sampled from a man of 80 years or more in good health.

The chain's CDR3 is CSASGPGGGLNQPQHF. CDR3 DNA: TGCAGTGCTAGTGGGCCAGGGGGAGGCCTAAATCAGCCCCAGCATTTT. The chain uses TRBV20-1 and TRBJ1-5; TRBD1 matches at 7 bases. V dropped 3 bases and J dropped 4; count of bases not matched to a gene: 12. The CDR3 extends over 16 amino acids. CDR1 and CDR2 (germline): DFQATT, SNEGSKA (reference sequence).